This T cell receptor beta chain originates from a study of beta chain features in type 1 diabetes. Every isolated RNA sample was fully reverse transcribed, so sequencing captured expressed TCRB transcripts. Produced via immunoSEQ multiplex PCR; TCRdb's table is partial and in-frame only. The data contain approximately 340,000 clones, roughly 16% of them singletons. CD4+ naive, central memory, regulatory and stem cell-like memory subsets were isolated by sorting on CD45RO/CCR7/CD25/CD127/CD95/CD27. Sorted populations all had greater than 98% purity. Overall study results and limits: Type 1 diabetes patients had VDJ junctions that carried fewer insertions and more deletions. For patients, the naive, central memory and Treg TCRB repertoires appeared more alike than for healthy donors.

Turning to this clone: Its target is not known. The same CDR3 arises from other DNA sequences in this sample as well.

The CDR3 has 13 amino acids. CDR1 is GTSNPN, CDR2 SVGIG, per germline (reference sequence). Trimming at V came to 5 bases and at J to 4 bases, leaving 2 bases not matched to a gene. Sequenced sample: naive CD4+ T cells from blood. This TCR derives from a woman between 18 and 29 years old in good health. The rearrangement links TRBV30 to TRBJ2-1; 10 bases align to TRBD2. The CDR3 nucleotides read TGTGCCTGGTCGACTAGCGGGTACAATGAGCAGTTCTTC. Its translation: CAWSTSGYNEQFF. The full variable domain, in which reference TRBV30 and TRBJ2-1 provide the parts outside the CDR3, is SQTIHQWPATLVQPVGSPLSLECTVEGTSNPNLYWYRQAAGRGLQLLFYSVGIGQISSEVPQNLSASRPQDRQFILSSKKLLLSDSGFYLCAWSTSGYNEQFFGPGTRLTVL.